A selection of T cell receptor beta chains follows, all from one sample in a study of response to subunit inactivated influenza vaccine. Each CDR3 protein gets one entry after TCRdb re-called the RT-PCR reads with MiXCR. The sample yields a few hundred thousand distinct CDR3 sequences, around a fifth seen once. The sequencing used PBMCs from blood, collected around 22 months after vaccination. Receptors were obtained from a man between 50 and 75 years old who received an inactivated influenza vaccine. Both conserved end residues are part of each CDR3. Each record gives: V gene, clone size, D gene, CDR3 length, J gene, CDR3 protein, CDR3 DNA. A D gene is named only where the DNA matches it firmly. For some rows the clone size is stated as once, few or many, or as a class when expanded; others skip it.

V gene: TRBV11-2
clone size: .
D gene: TRBD1
CDR3 length: 13
J gene: TRBJ2-4
CDR3 protein: CASSSGPRDRQYF
CDR3 DNA: TGTGCCAGCAGCTCCGGTCCCCGGGACAGACAGTACTTC

V gene: TRBV20-1
clone size: few
D gene: TRBD1
CDR3 length: 16
J gene: TRBJ1-5
CDR3 protein: CSARGDRGLTNQPQHF
CDR3 DNA: TGCAGTGCTAGGGGGGACAGGGGGCTTACGAATCAGCCCCAGCATTTT

V gene: TRBV4-3
clone size: many
D gene: .
CDR3 length: 15
J gene: TRBJ2-5
CDR3 protein: CASSQVSGIQETQYF
CDR3 DNA: TGCGCCAGCAGCCAAGTTTCAGGTATACAAGAGACCCAGTACTTC

V gene: TRBV10-3
clone size: .
D gene: .
CDR3 length: 14
J gene: TRBJ2-5
CDR3 protein: CAISDAAGEKTQYF
CDR3 DNA: TGTGCCATCAGTGACGCGGCAGGGGAGAAGACCCAGTACTTC

V gene: TRBV2
clone size: .
D gene: .
CDR3 length: 14
J gene: TRBJ1-2
CDR3 protein: CASSLGRQVYGYTF
CDR3 DNA: TGTGCCAGCAGTTTGGGGAGGCAGGTCTATGGCTACACCTTC

V gene: TRBV10-3
clone size: .
D gene: TRBD1
CDR3 length: 15
J gene: TRBJ1-5
CDR3 protein: CAIRGDRASEQPQHF
CDR3 DNA: TGTGCCATCAGAGGGGACAGGGCGTCGGAACAGCCCCAGCATTTT

V gene: TRBV7-2
clone size: few
D gene: .
CDR3 length: 13
J gene: TRBJ1-2
CDR3 protein: CASSASGGAGYTF
CDR3 DNA: TGTGCCAGCAGCGCCTCGGGGGGAGCGGGCTACACCTTC

V gene: TRBV30
clone size: few
D gene: .
CDR3 length: 13
J gene: TRBJ2-2
CDR3 protein: CAWSWQYTGELFF
CDR3 DNA: TGTGCCTGGAGTTGGCAGTACACCGGGGAGCTGTTTTTT

V gene: TRBV28
clone size: few
D gene: .
CDR3 length: 13
J gene: TRBJ1-1
CDR3 protein: CASSFVENTEAFF
CDR3 DNA: TGTGCCAGCAGTTTTGTAGAAAACACTGAAGCTTTCTTT

V gene: TRBV15
clone size: few
D gene: .
CDR3 length: 14
J gene: TRBJ2-7
CDR3 protein: CATSSVRQNYEQYF
CDR3 DNA: TGTGCCACCAGCAGCGTAAGACAGAACTACGAGCAGTACTTC

V gene: TRBV10-3
clone size: many
D gene: .
CDR3 length: 11
J gene: TRBJ1-2
CDR3 protein: CAAAGEGGYTF
CDR3 DNA: TGTGCCGCAGCAGGGGAGGGAGGCTACACCTTC

V gene: TRBV28
clone size: many
D gene: .
CDR3 length: 12
J gene: TRBJ2-7
CDR3 protein: CASSLFSYEQYF
CDR3 DNA: TGTGCCAGCAGTTTATTTTCCTACGAGCAGTACTTC

V gene: TRBV5-1
clone size: .
D gene: TRBD2
CDR3 length: 15
J gene: TRBJ2-5
CDR3 protein: CASSTGLAGQETQYF
CDR3 DNA: TGCGCCAGCAGCACCGGACTAGCGGGGCAAGAGACCCAGTACTTC

V gene: TRBV2
clone size: .
D gene: TRBD1
CDR3 length: 15
J gene: TRBJ1-2
CDR3 protein: CASSEITGQAFGYTF
CDR3 DNA: TGTGCCAGCAGTGAGATTACGGGACAGGCGTTTGGCTACACCTTC

V gene: TRBV29-1
clone size: .
D gene: .
CDR3 length: 13
J gene: TRBJ1-1
CDR3 protein: CSVGGVMNTEAFF
CDR3 DNA: TGCAGCGTTGGGGGAGTGATGAACACTGAAGCTTTCTTT